This record looks at one TCR beta chain sequence and its context. This sample is part of a study of OX40 agonist ivuxolimab in advanced cancers. Generated by immunoSEQ multiplex PCR, the TCRdb table keeps only in-frame clones and is missing some. The table has 70,000 to 95,000 clones, about 90% seen once. Germline CDR1 is SGHRS and CDR2 is YFSETQ. The CDR3 totals 15 residues. V shed 5 bases and J shed 0 bases, with 15 bases lying between them. The sequence was collected from an adult with an advanced solid tumor such as melanoma, head and neck, liver or kidney cancer. The rearrangement joins TRBV5-1 to TRBJ2-7, with no clear D. The sample in question was CD4+ or CD8+ T cells sorted from blood, obtained in a trial of the OX40 agonist ivuxolimab. As DNA, the CDR3 is TGCGCCAGCAGTCCTGAGACGGGCTTCTCCTACGAGCAGTACTTC. It specifies CASSPETGFSYEQYF.